A single sample gave rise to the 17 T cell receptor beta chains below, sequenced in a study of cytomegalovirus exposure and HLA in healthy donors. The primer mix had 60 Vbeta and 13 Jbeta primers. Sequencing was performed with immunoSEQ multiplex PCR; in TCRdb, only in-frame clones are kept and a portion is missing. The data show almost 200,000 clones, 79% seen once. Material: PBMCs. These receptors were obtained from a woman aged 25 to 39 in good health and CMV-seropositive.

This clone turned up a few times. The chain joins TRBV2 to TRBJ1-2; 7 nucleotides align to TRBD1. V lost 9 bases to trimming and J lost 0 bases; unmatched junction nucleotides: 10. The CDR3 consists of 15 residues. Per germline, CDR1 SNHLY and CDR2 FYNNEI. The CDR3 loop is CASHTDRVTNYGYTF. CDR3 DNA: TGTGCCAGTCATACCGACAGGGTAACTAACTATGGCTACACCTTC.

This chain uses TRBV5-5 with TRBJ1-1; TRBD1 aligns across 7 bases. The CDR3 totals 15 residues. V lost 4 bases and J lost 0; bases outside the gene matches: 6. Per the germline V gene, CDR1 is SGHKS and CDR2 is YYEKEE (reference sequence). The CDR3 is CASSPQGGMNTEAFF. The DNA for the CDR3 is TGTGCCAGCAGCCCCCAGGGGGGCATGAACACTGAAGCTTTCTTT.

The rearrangement joins TRBV7-4 to TRBJ2-7; 7 bases are a match to TRBD1. This CDR3 contains 14 residues. Per the germline V gene, CDR1 is SGHVT and CDR2 is SQSDAQ. The V segment lost 4 bases and the J segment 4 bases; nucleotides outside the gene matches: 7. In DNA, the CDR3 is TGTGCCAGCAGCTCTCGACAGGGAGCATACGAGCAGTACTTC. Translating it yields CASSSRQGAYEQYF.

This rearrangement joins TRBV2 to TRBJ2-3, with 10 nucleotides matching TRBD1. CDR1 and CDR2 (germline): SNHLY, FYNNEI. The CDR3 runs 14 residues. The ends lost 8 bases at V and 3 bases at J; junction bases unmatched: 5. The CDR3 sequence: CASGDRGGTDTQYF. CDR3 DNA sequence: TGTGCCAGCGGGGACAGGGGCGGGACAGATACGCAGTATTTT.

The chain has TRBV27 and TRBJ2-7; 12 bases map to TRBD1. V trimming: 6 bases; J trimming: 5 bases; junction bases outside the gene matches: 8. CDR1 and CDR2 (germline): MNHEY, SMNVEV (reference sequence). This CDR3 is built from 15 residues. CDR3: CASSPDRDRGHEQYF. The DNA for the CDR3 is TGTGCCAGCAGCCCGGATAGGGACAGGGGGCACGAGCAGTACTTC.

This clone has just one count. J is TRBJ1-2 and V is TRBV18; a possible D gene is TRBD1 (6 bases). In germline, CDR1 is KGHSH, CDR2 LQKENI. Trimming took 5 bases from V and 5 from J, leaving 12 bases between them. The CDR3 loop spans 13 amino acids. CDR3 protein: CASSSEGGYGYTF. As DNA, the CDR3 is TGTGCCAGCTCATCTGAAGGGGGTTATGGCTACACCTTC.

The chain links TRBV9 to TRBJ2-5; 10 bases line up with TRBD1. Germline CDR1 is SGDLS and CDR2 is YYNGEE. The CDR3 runs to 15 residues. V shed 4 bases and J 5 bases; nucleotides not matched to a gene: 8. CDR3 DNA: TGTGCCAGCAGCTTACTGACAGGGGGCCCCGAGACCCAGTACTTC. As protein: CASSLLTGGPETQYF. Using reference TRBV9 and TRBJ2-5 for the parts outside the CDR3, the full variable domain is DSGVTQTPKHLITATGQRVTLRCSPRSGDLSVYWYQQSLDQGLQFLIQYYNGEERAKGNILERFSAQQFPDLHSELNLSSLELGDSALYFCASSLLTGGPETQYFGPGTRLLVL.

This chain connects TRBV29-1 to TRBJ1-4, with 9 bases lining up with TRBD1. The CDR3 has 13 amino acids. V lost 4 bases and J lost 6; bases outside the gene matches: 3. Germline V lookup: CDR1 SQVTM, CDR2 ANQGSEA. The CDR3 DNA follows: TGCAGCGTTGGACAGGGGGGCTATGAAAAACTGTTTTTT. It is translated as CSVGQGGYEKLFF.

V usage is TRBV4-2 and J usage is TRBJ1-2, with 7 bases that match TRBD1. V lost 4 bases, J lost 8 bases, and 13 bases stayed unmatched. Looked up from germline, CDR1 is LGHNA and CDR2 is YNFKEQ. This CDR3 is built from 15 residues. CDR3 DNA: TGTGCCAGCAGCCGAAACCCCCCGACAGGGACCGGCTACACCTTC. It translates to CASSRNPPTGTGYTF.

V is TRBV5-5 and J is TRBJ2-1; the D gene is possibly TRBD1 (5 bases). V was pared by 2 bases and J by 6 bases, with 15 bases between. Germline lookup yields CDR1 SGHKS and CDR2 YYEKEE (reference sequence). The CDR3 length is 15 residues. The chain's CDR3 is CASSFLATASNEQFF. CDR3 nucleotide sequence: TGTGCCAGCAGCTTTCTTGCGACAGCCAGCAATGAGCAGTTCTTC. Drawing the rest from reference TRBV5-5 and TRBJ2-1, the complete variable domain is DAGVTQSPTHLIKTRGQQVTLRCSPISGHKSVSWYQQVLGQGPQFIFQYYEKEERGRGNFPDRFSARQFPNYSSELNVNALLLGDSALYLCASSFLATASNEQFFGPGTRLTVL.

This chain links TRBV5-6 with TRBJ2-7, with unresolved D. Per the germline V gene, CDR1 is SGHDT and CDR2 is YYEEEE. Between the trimmed V and J ends, which lost 0 bases and 2 bases, there was a span of 12 bases. The CDR3 is made up of 15 amino acids. The CDR3 region has the DNA TGTGCCAGCAGCTTGGGGGCAGATCGGACCTACGAGCAGTACTTC. The encoded protein is CASSLGADRTYEQYF.

Turning to this clone: Additional DNA sequences in this sample encode the identical CDR3. This sequence joins TRBV2 and TRBJ1-4; TRBD1 agrees at 7 bases. The CDR3 spans 14 residues. V shed 1 base and J 7 bases; nucleotides not matched to a gene: 3. Germline V gene data show CDR1 as SNHLY and CDR2 as FYNNEI. CDR3 protein: CASSEGTGVEKLFF. In nucleotides, the CDR3 is TGTGCCAGCAGTGAAGGTACAGGGGTTGAAAAACTGTTTTTT.

This chain uses TRBV5-4 with TRBJ2-7; D might be TRBD1 (5 bases). This CDR3 spans 13 amino acids. Germline-derived CDR1 and CDR2 are SGHNT and YYREEE (reference sequence). V shed 2 bases and J shed 5 bases, with 11 bases lying between them. The CDR3 is CASSFPGMDEQYF. In DNA, the CDR3 is TGTGCCAGCAGCTTCCCAGGGATGGACGAGCAGTACTTC.

This chain joins TRBV5-5 and TRBJ1-5; TRBD1 aligns across 7 bases. Trimming took 4 bases from V and 1 from J; bases not matched to a gene: 5. CDR1 and CDR2 (germline): SGHKS, YYEKEE (reference sequence). CDR3 length: 15 amino acids. The CDR3 is CASSAKGQSNQPQHF. CDR3 DNA: TGTGCCAGCAGCGCGAAGGGACAGAGCAATCAGCCCCAGCATTTT.

The chain employs TRBV18 and TRBJ2-7; TRBD1 matches at 8 bases. The CDR3 is made up of 13 amino acids. The germline CDR1 and CDR2 sequences are KGHSH and LQKENI. After removal of 5 bases from V and 6 bases from J, the junction contained 6 bases not matched to a gene. The CDR3 region is CASSGTGSTEQYF. Here the CDR3 DNA reads TGTGCCAGCTCAGGGACAGGATCAACCGAGCAGTACTTC.

This clone occurred once. The chain combines TRBV11-3 with TRBJ1-1; D remains unclear. From germline, CDR1 is SGHNT and CDR2 YENEEA. The CDR3 is 15 amino acids. The V end was cut by 0 bases, the J end by 6 bases, with 14 bases between. CDR3 in amino acids: CASSLDLSGSAEAFF. CDR3 nucleotides: TGTGCCAGCAGCTTAGATTTAAGTGGCAGCGCTGAAGCTTTCTTT.

V usage is TRBV7-9 and J usage is TRBJ1-6; 7 bases map to TRBD1. CDR1 is SEHNR, CDR2 FQNEAQ, per germline (reference sequence). J was trimmed by 12 bases and V by 1 base; bases with no gene match: 3. The CDR3 has 13 amino acids. CDR3 bases: TGTGCCAGCAGCTTAGATGGGACAGTACCCCTCCACTTT. Protein product: CASSLDGTVPLHF.